Presented here are 21 T cell receptor beta chains from one specimen sequenced in a study of T cell responses to AZD1222 COVID-19 vaccine. Only in-frame clones appear in the TCRdb table, and some are missing; sequencing was by immunoSEQ multiplex PCR. The data hold under 150,000 clones, with 85% observed a single time. The starting material was peripheral blood, obtained 28 days after the second dose of the MenACWY control vaccine. These receptors were obtained from an adult who received the MenACWY meningococcal vaccine as a control.

This clone was recorded only once. V is TRBV4-1 and J is TRBJ1-4; D call uncertain. Per the germline V gene, CDR1 is MGHRA and CDR2 is YSYEKL. The CDR3 runs to 15 residues. V was pared by 1 base and J by 7 bases, with 13 bases between. The DNA for the CDR3 is TGCGCCAGCAGCCAAGGTTGGAGGGATGGTGAAAAACTGTTTTTT. Protein product: CASSQGWRDGEKLFF.

The chain has TRBV5-1 and TRBJ1-2; D gene unclear. Germline V gene lookup returns CDR1 SGHRS and CDR2 YFSETQ. Trimming removed 2 bases at V and 0 bases at J, with 17 bases between. This CDR3 has 17 amino acids. The CDR3 loop reads CASSLNVPKPSNYGYTF. CDR3 nucleotide sequence: TGCGCCAGCAGCTTAAATGTCCCCAAGCCTTCTAACTATGGCTACACCTTC. Filled out from reference TRBV5-1 and TRBJ1-2, the complete variable domain reads KAGVTQTPRYLIKTRGQQVTLSCSPISGHRSVSWYQQTPGQGLQFLFEYFSETQRNKGNFPGRFSGRQFSNSRSEMNVSTLELGDSALYLCASSLNVPKPSNYGYTFGSGTRLTVV.

The chain links TRBV20-1 to TRBJ1-2, with a tentative D call TRBD1 (6 bases). Germline values: CDR1 DFQATT, CDR2 SNEGSKA (reference sequence). Trimming took 6 bases from V and 7 from J, leaving 6 bases between them. CDR3 length: 9 residues. CDR3 nucleotides: TGCAGTGCAGGGGGTGGCTACACCTTC. Its translation is CSAGGGYTF.

This chain connects TRBV7-5 to TRBJ2-7. TRBV7-5 is a documented pseudogene. CDR3 length: 16 residues. CDR3 protein: CVRSPLPRNGSYEQYV. In DNA, the CDR3 is TGTGTCAGAAGCCCCCTCCCAAGGAACGGCTCCTACGAGCAGTACGTC.

The chain has TRBV6-6 and TRBJ2-7; either TRBD1 or TRBD2 may fit D (6 bases each). V was clipped by 0 bases and J by 9 bases, with 21 bases between them. The CDR3 extends over 16 amino acids. The germline gives CDR1 MNHNY, CDR2 SVGAGI (reference sequence). In nucleotides, the CDR3 is TGTGCCAGCAGTTACTCGACCGGGGGCTCGCTAGGATTGCAGTACTTC. Translating gives CASSYSTGGSLGLQYF.

The chain is built from TRBV6-5 and TRBJ1-1, with D possibly TRBD1 on 5 matching bases. This CDR3 has 14 amino acids. The germline gives CDR1 MNHEY, CDR2 SVGAGI. Trimming removed 2 bases from V and 0 bases from J, with 7 bases in between. In DNA form, the CDR3 reads TGTGCCAGCAGTTACGACAGCCTGAACACTGAAGCTTTCTTT. Amino acids: CASSYDSLNTEAFF.

This chain uses TRBV28 with TRBJ1-5; the match to TRBD1 covers 7 bases. The J segment lost 1 base and the V segment lost 1 base, leaving 4 bases of the junction unmatched. This CDR3 has 16 residues. Germline lookup yields CDR1 MDHEN and CDR2 SYDVKM. CDR3 loop: CASSLLGGRSNQPQHF. The DNA for the CDR3 is TGTGCCAGCAGTTTATTAGGGGGCCGGAGCAATCAGCCCCAGCATTTT.

The chain is built from TRBV24-1 and TRBJ2-1; the D call may be TRBD1 or TRBD2 (5 bases each). Germline loops: CDR1 KGHDR, CDR2 SFDVKD. V dropped 6 bases and J dropped 2 bases, with 13 bases sitting between them. This CDR3 is 15 amino acids long. The CDR3 DNA follows: TGTGCCACCAGTCACCGGGACGTCCCCTACAATGAGCAGTTCTTC. Encoded protein: CATSHRDVPYNEQFF.

The chain uses TRBV7-2 and TRBJ2-7; 7 positions match TRBD1. CDR3 length: 16 amino acids. Germline V CDR1 and CDR2: SGHTA, FQGNSA. The trim removed 4 bases at V and 2 bases at J, leaving 11 bases unmatched. This CDR3 reads CASSSRQGQIPYEQYV. In nucleotides, the CDR3 is TGTGCCAGCAGCTCAAGACAGGGCCAAATTCCCTACGAGCAGTACGTC.

The CDR3 sequence: CASSLGGQNEKLFF. DNA of the CDR3: TGTGCCAGCAGTTTAGGGGGGCAGAATGAAAAACTGTTTTTT. This sequence joins TRBV28 and TRBJ1-4; TRBD1 might be the D (6 bases). V dropped 2 bases and J dropped 5 bases, with 9 bases sitting between them. Germline assignment: CDR1 MDHEN and CDR2 SYDVKM. The CDR3 is made up of 14 amino acids. The full variable domain, in which reference TRBV28 and TRBJ1-4 provide the parts outside the CDR3, is DVKVTQSSRYLVKRTGEKVFLECVQDMDHENMFWYRQDPGLGLRLIYFSYDVKMKEKGDIPEGYSVSREKKERFSLILESASTNQTSMYLCASSLGGQNEKLFFGSGTQLSVL.

The V gene is TRBV5-1, the J gene TRBJ2-1; TRBD2 agrees at 11 bases. There are 16 residues in the CDR3. The V gene end was trimmed by 2 bases and the J gene end by 5 bases; junction bases not matched to a gene: 6. Germline CDR1 and CDR2: SGHRS and YFSETQ. In nucleotides, the CDR3 is TGCGCCAGCAGCTTCGTAGCGGGAGGGCCCCACAATGAGCAGTTCTTC. Translated: CASSFVAGGPHNEQFF.

The rearrangement joins TRBV7-3 to TRBJ1-1; 8 bases agree with TRBD1. Germline CDR1 SGHTA, CDR2 FQGTGA. CDR3 length equals 14 residues. V shed 5 bases and J 5 bases; nucleotides not matched to a gene: 7. The CDR3 coding sequence is TGTGCCAGCAGCCCAGACAGGGGAAGTACTGAAGCTTTCTTT. This gives the protein CASSPDRGSTEAFF.

The CDR3 here is CASRPVAGGNEQFF. The CDR3 bases are TGTGCCAGCCGCCCCGTGGCGGGAGGCAATGAGCAGTTCTTC. The chain couples TRBV6-2 or TRBV6-3 to TRBJ2-1; 8 bases match TRBD2. Germline V CDR1 and CDR2: MNHEY, SVGEGT. With V trimmed by 8 bases and J by 6 bases, 9 bases remained unmatched. CDR3 length: 14 amino acids.

The sample holds one count of this clone. The rearrangement links TRBV9 to TRBJ1-4, with TRBD1 as a possible D gene (5 bases). The CDR3 has 15 residues. V lost 0 bases to trimming and J lost 4 bases, with 10 bases between them. Looked up from germline, CDR1 is SGDLS and CDR2 is YYNGEE. This chain's CDR3 is CASSVVGRNNEKLFF. CDR3 in DNA: TGTGCCAGCAGCGTAGTGGGGCGTAATAATGAAAAACTGTTTTTT.

The chain links TRBV30 to TRBJ1-2; D is unresolved. The V gene's germline CDR1 is GTSNPN and CDR2 SVGIG (reference sequence). CDR3 size: 13 residues. V was shortened by 6 bases and J by 2 bases, with 13 bases between the two germline ends. This CDR3 is CACRSELNYGYTF. DNA for the CDR3: TGTGCCTGTCGCTCGGAGTTAAACTATGGCTACACCTTC.

This sequence joins TRBV21-1 and TRBJ1-2. TRBV21-1 is marked as a pseudogene. This CDR3 spans 17 amino acids. CDR3: CASSKGGLPWPRYGYTF. As DNA, the CDR3 is TGTGCCAGCAGCAAAGGGGGACTCCCCTGGCCCCGATATGGCTACACCTTC.

A few counts support this clone. V gene TRBV6-1 combines with J gene TRBJ2-1, with 11 bases that match TRBD1. J gave up 6 bases and V 0 bases, and 4 bases lay outside the gene matches. The CDR3 runs 16 residues. Per the germline V gene, CDR1 is MNHNS and CDR2 is SASEGT. The chain's CDR3 is CASSEATGQGVNEQFF. The CDR3 DNA reads TGTGCCAGCAGTGAAGCGACGGGACAGGGGGTCAATGAGCAGTTCTTC.

The V call is TRBV27, the J call TRBJ1-6, with D perhaps matching TRBD1 (5 bases). The CDR3 spans 16 residues. V lost 0 bases, J lost 9 bases, and 15 bases lay in between. The germline gives CDR1 MNHEY, CDR2 SMNVEV (reference sequence). The CDR3 nucleotides read TGTGCCAGCAGTTTATCTAGAATTTGGGGGAGTTCACCCCTCCACTTT. Translated: CASSLSRIWGSSPLHF.

J is TRBJ2-3 and V is TRBV6-4; no reliable D call. The V end lost 5 bases, the J end lost 6 bases, and 9 bases lay between the germline ends. This CDR3 comprises 12 residues. The germline V gene encodes CDR1 MRHNA and CDR2 SNTAGT. The CDR3 region is CASSWAADTQYF. CDR3 nucleotides: TGTGCCAGCAGTTGGGCCGCCGATACGCAGTATTTT.

In its sample, this clone was seen a few times. This chain uses TRBV10-1 with TRBJ1-1; a weak D match, TRBD1 (5 bases). The CDR3 is 12 amino acids. Trimming pared 0 bases from V and 10 bases from J, leaving 9 bases between. Germline V gene sequence: CDR1 WNHNN, CDR2 SYGVQD (reference sequence). The CDR3 protein is CASSESQGSAFF. The CDR3 coding sequence is TGCGCCAGCAGTGAGTCGCAGGGATCAGCTTTCTTT.

The gene calls are TRBV6-4 and TRBJ1-6; TRBD1 matches at 8 bases. The trim removed 6 bases at V and 7 bases at J, leaving 5 bases unmatched. Germline lookup yields CDR1 MRHNA and CDR2 SNTAGT. The CDR3 spans 14 residues. CDR3 sequence (DNA): TGTGCCAGCAGCGGACAGGGAGGGAATTCACCCCTCCACTTT. Amino acid sequence: CASSGQGGNSPLHF.